This TCR beta chain was identified in a study of control samples from healthy donors and cancer patients. The CDR3 extends over 16 amino acids. The germline CDR1 and CDR2 sequences are SGHNT and YYREEE (reference sequence). The V and J ends lost 4 bases and 4 bases respectively, with 17 bases between them. The table came from immunoSEQ multiplex PCR; TCRdb's copy has only in-frame clones and leaves some out. This table has around 140,000 clones, about 92% appearing once. This chain connects TRBV5-4 to TRBJ2-2; D could derive from TRBD1 or TRBD2 (6 bases each). The sequence derives from a woman aged 50 to 65 in good health. The sequenced material came from blood. The CDR3 coding sequence is TGTGCCAGCAGCCGAATGGGGGGCTGGGGCACCGGGGAGCTGTTTTTT. This encodes CASSRMGGWGTGELFF.